Listed below are T cell receptor beta chains from one sample, sequenced in a study of T-cell reconstitution after alpha-beta-depleted transplantation in children. TCRdb re-called the PCR reads with MiXCR, one entry per CDR3 protein. Among some 200,000 distinct CDR3 sequences, roughly 15% were seen once, and the ten largest hold approximately 13%. Sample: PBMCs from the stem cell graft donor, taken from the stem cell graft. The receptors derive from a human donor who donated a stem cell graft to a child with acute lymphoblastic leukemia. The CDR3 runs from the conserved cysteine through the conserved F or W. D genes are given only for firm matches. Rows give clone size only sometimes, using once, few, many, or a class for an expanded clone.

J,D,V,size,CDR3,DNA
TRBJ2-3,TRBD2,TRBV28,many,CASSFQRDTDTQYF,TGTGCCAGCAGTTTCCAGCGGGACACAGATACGCAGTATTTT
TRBJ2-3,.,TRBV20-1,.,CSARDGAKAANTDTQYF,TGCAGTGCTAGAGATGGGGCCAAAGCCGCAAACACAGATACGCAGTATTTT
TRBJ2-1,TRBD2,TRBV20-1,few,CSVRRREAYNEQFF,TGCAGTGTCCGAAGGCGGGAGGCCTACAATGAGCAGTTCTTC
TRBJ2-1,TRBD2,TRBV11-3,many,CASCYGGVNEQFF,TGTGCCAGCTGCTACGGGGGGGTGAATGAGCAGTTCTTC
TRBJ2-5,.,TRBV30,few,CAWSVKETQYF,TGTGCCTGGAGTGTAAAAGAGACCCAGTACTTC
TRBJ1-1,.,TRBV18,many,CASSPIGGGNEPFF,TGTGCCAGCTCACCGATCGGCGGGGGCAACGAACCTTTCTTT
TRBJ1-1,TRBD1,TRBV4-1,many,CASSQASDRDTEAFF,TGCGCCAGCAGCCAAGCAAGTGACAGGGACACTGAAGCTTTCTTT
TRBJ1-5,.,TRBV7-9,.,CASSLASSNQPQHF,TGTGCCAGCAGCTTAGCCAGTAGCAATCAGCCCCAGCATTTT
TRBJ1-5,.,TRBV7-8,.,CASSADGATYSNQPQHF,TGTGCCAGCAGCGCCGACGGGGCAACCTATAGCAATCAGCCCCAGCATTTT
TRBJ1-2,TRBD1,TRBV12-3/TRBV12-4,many,CASSAGGVGYTF,TGTGCCAGCAGCGCAGGGGGCGTAGGCTACACCTTC
TRBJ1-2,.,TRBV5-1,many,CASSLVATGYGYTF,TGCGCCAGCAGCTTGGTGGCGACAGGCTATGGCTACACCTTC
TRBJ2-7,.,TRBV10-3,many,CAISEPGASDEQYF,TGTGCCATCAGTGAGCCGGGGGCTAGCGACGAGCAGTACTTC
TRBJ1-2,TRBD1,TRBV28,many,CASSNTGADTPIYGYTF,TGTGCCAGCAGTAACACAGGGGCTGACACCCCTATTTATGGCTACACCTTC
TRBJ2-5,TRBD2,TRBV7-9,.,CASSRGLAGVAKETQYF,TGTGCCAGCAGCCGCGGACTAGCGGGAGTCGCTAAGGAGACCCAGTACTTC